The 24 T cell receptor beta chains listed next were all sequenced from one sample in a study of T-cell reconstitution after alpha-beta-depleted transplantation in children (dated by TCRdb to about 2016). Libraries were prepared through PCR. TCRdb lists the instrument as Illumina HiSeq 2500. Molecular barcoding was employed in the preparation of TCR libraries, with unique molecular identifiers being used to normalize TCRbeta repertoire quantification. The public reads were reprocessed in TCRdb via fastp at Q25 and MiXCR, keeping in-frame beta chains. Each entry is one CDR3 protein sequence, shown with its most common DNA and genes. The sample data list about 74,000 distinct CDR3 sequences, and around 14% of these were observed just once. Of the sample, 25% to 30% falls within the top ten clones. What this sample's treatment or condition label stands for: allogeneic hematopoietic cell transplantation with graft depleted of TCRalphabeta T cells and CD19 B cells.

This specimen was PBMCs, mostly from graft donor cells, taken 180 days after TCRalphabeta/CD19-depleted stem cell transplant. These receptors originate from a male patient between 2 and 15 years old who had a stem cell transplant for acute lymphoblastic leukemia, so the T cells may come from the graft donor.

The CDR3 region is CASSPGTDTDTQYF. For the CDR3, the DNA is TGTGCCAGCAGCCCCGGCACCGACACAGATACGCAGTATTTT. The chain carries TRBV7-9 and TRBJ2-3, with D unresolved. CDR1 SEHNR and CDR2 FQNEAQ come from the germline V gene (reference sequence). The CDR3 totals 14 residues. V was cut by 5 bases and J by 2 bases, with 11 bases left in between.

This clonotype was seen many times. The chain combines TRBV7-6 with TRBJ2-2; D unresolved. Germline V gene data show CDR1 as SGHVS and CDR2 as FNYEAQ. The CDR3 extends over 13 amino acids. Between the trimmed V and J ends, which lost 3 bases and 2 bases, there was a span of 4 bases. In DNA, the CDR3 is TGTGCCAGCAGCTTCAGTAACACCGGGGAGCTGTTTTTT. This sequence encodes CASSFSNTGELFF. Using reference TRBV7-6 and TRBJ2-2 for the parts outside the CDR3, the full variable domain is GAGVSQSPRYKVTKRGQDVALRCDPISGHVSLYWYRQALGQGPEFLTYFNYEAQQDKSGLPNDRFSAERPEGSISTLTIQRTEQRDSAMYRCASSFSNTGELFFGEGSRLTVL.

This clonotype appeared many times. This chain links TRBV5-1 with TRBJ2-2; D call uncertain. The V and J ends lost 4 bases and 7 bases respectively, with 11 bases between them. The CDR3 extends over 13 amino acids. Germline CDR1 and CDR2: SGHRS and YFSETQ. The CDR3 here is CASSPPVRGELFF. Written as DNA, the CDR3 is TGCGCCAGCAGCCCCCCAGTGCGCGGGGAGCTGTTTTTT.

The table lists this clonotype with a few counts. The J gene is TRBJ2-3, the V gene TRBV4-3, with D maybe TRBD2 (5 bases). Trimming removed 2 bases from V and 2 bases from J, with 14 bases in between. The germline V gene encodes CDR1 LGHNA and CDR2 YSLEER. The CDR3 has 16 amino acids. The CDR3 reads CASSQRGRVHTDTQYF. The DNA for the CDR3 is TGCGCCAGCAGCCAACGCGGGCGGGTACACACAGATACGCAGTATTTT.

The chain links TRBV7-9 to TRBJ1-2; D unclear. V was pared by 1 base and J by 4 bases, with 10 bases between. Germline V lookup: CDR1 SEHNR, CDR2 FQNEAQ (reference sequence). The CDR3 is 14 residues long. The CDR3 region has the DNA TGTGCCAGCAGCTTAGACCTGATCTTCTATGGCTACACCTTC. It yields the protein CASSLDLIFYGYTF.

Only a few counts were recorded for this clonotype. This chain connects TRBV5-5 to TRBJ2-3; 14 nucleotides line up with TRBD2. The trim removed 1 base at V and 4 bases at J, leaving 5 bases unmatched. The CDR3 runs to 17 residues. Germline CDR1 reads SGHKS; CDR2 reads YYEKEE (reference sequence). CDR3 in DNA: TGTGCCAGCAGCTTGCGGGGACTAGCGGGAGCGGCAGATACGCAGTATTTT. It specifies CASSLRGLAGAADTQYF.

The V call is TRBV21-1, the J call TRBJ2-1; the table gives TRBD1 as D, unverified against the DNA. TRBV21-1 has pseudogene status. The CDR3 has 19 residues. The CDR3 spells CASTSRTQPPNGSYNEQFF. As DNA, the CDR3 is TGTGCCAGCACTAGTAGGACTCAACCCCCTAATGGCTCCTACAATGAGCAGTTCTTC.

The chain couples TRBV20-1 to TRBJ2-1, with D hard to call. The V and J ends lost 0 bases and 8 bases respectively, with 11 bases between them. The CDR3 is 13 residues long. Per germline, CDR1 DFQATT and CDR2 SNEGSKA (reference sequence). CDR3: CSAREPPYHEQFF. CDR3 DNA sequence: TGCAGTGCTAGAGAGCCCCCCTATCATGAGCAGTTCTTC.

The chain recombines TRBV7-9 with TRBJ2-7, with D unresolved. With 2 bases removed from V and 0 bases from J, the gap between germline ends came to 11 bases. Looked up from germline, CDR1 is SEHNR and CDR2 is FQNEAQ (reference sequence). The CDR3 has 15 amino acids. The CDR3 nucleotides read TGTGCCAGCAGCTTACGGCAGAAGCACTCCTACGAGCAGTACTTC. Translating gives CASSLRQKHSYEQYF. Using reference TRBV7-9 and TRBJ2-7 for the parts outside the CDR3, the full variable domain is DTGVSQNPRHKITKRGQNVTFRCDPISEHNRLYWYRQTLGQGPEFLTYFQNEAQLEKSRLLSDRFSAERPKGSFSTLEIQRTEQGDSAMYLCASSLRQKHSYEQYFGPGTRLTVT.

The chain employs TRBV12-3 or TRBV12-4 and TRBJ2-7; D is uncertain. This CDR3 is built from 11 residues. V lost 2 bases and J lost 3, with 2 bases in between. CDR3 region: CASSLFYEQYF. In DNA form, the CDR3 reads TGTGCCAGCAGTTTATTCTACGAGCAGTACTTC.

In this sample, this clonotype turned up a few times. The V gene is TRBV10-3, the J gene TRBJ2-5, with D maybe TRBD1 (6 bases). The germline V and J ends were trimmed by 4 bases and 7 bases, with 13 bases remaining between them. Germline values: CDR1 ENHRY, CDR2 SYGVKD. The CDR3 extends over 13 amino acids. This CDR3 reads CAISGDTVGTQYF. In DNA form, the CDR3 reads TGTGCCATCAGTGGGGACACCGTGGGGACCCAGTACTTC.

This clonotype was seen a single time. The rearrangement uses TRBV20-1 and TRBJ2-3, with 11 bases matching TRBD2. Germline CDR1 reads DFQATT; CDR2 reads SNEGSKA (reference sequence). Losses at the gene ends were 1 base for V and 5 bases for J; bases not matched to a gene: 8. This CDR3 is 16 amino acids long. The CDR3 sequence is CSARAIAGGHIDTQYF. CDR3 DNA: TGCAGTGCTAGAGCGATAGCGGGGGGGCACATAGATACGCAGTATTTT.

This clonotype has a handful of counts. J is TRBJ1-4 and V is TRBV6-5; no clear D gene. V lost 2 bases and J lost 8, with 15 bases in between. The germline gives CDR1 MNHEY, CDR2 SVGAGI. The CDR3 is 15 residues long. This chain's CDR3 is CASSYQVPREEKLFF. The CDR3 DNA is TGTGCCAGCAGTTACCAGGTGCCCCGAGAGGAAAAACTGTTTTTT.

V is TRBV5-1 and J is TRBJ2-4; 7 nucleotides line up with TRBD2. The V gene's germline CDR1 is SGHRS and CDR2 YFSETQ. The CDR3 runs to 14 residues. The junction had 5 bases not matched to a gene; V was cut back by 4 bases and J by 4 bases. The CDR3: CASSMDGGKNIQYF. CDR3 coding DNA: TGCGCCAGCAGCATGGACGGGGGGAAAAACATTCAGTACTTC. Combining the CDR3 with reference TRBV5-1 and TRBJ2-4 gives the whole variable domain KAGVTQTPRYLIKTRGQQVTLSCSPISGHRSVSWYQQTPGQGLQFLFEYFSETQRNKGNFPGRFSGRQFSNSRSEMNVSTLELGDSALYLCASSMDGGKNIQYFGAGTRLSVL.

This clonotype occurred many times. The gene calls are TRBV12-3 or TRBV12-4 and TRBJ2-1, with unresolved D. The V gene lost 6 bases and the J gene lost 7 bases, with 13 bases spanning the gap. This CDR3 has 13 residues. CDR3 in DNA: TGTGCCAGCAGCTCTCCTTACAAAAATGAGCAGTTCTTC. Protein: CASSSPYKNEQFF.

This chain uses TRBV28 with TRBJ1-5, with 7 nucleotides matching TRBD1. The CDR3 runs to 15 residues. CDR1 MDHEN and CDR2 SYDVKM come from the germline V gene. J gave up 7 bases and V 6 bases, and 12 bases lay outside the gene matches. CDR3 nucleotide sequence: TGTGCCAGCAGGTATCAGGGGGGAAGGAGGCAGCCCCAGCATTTT. This codes for CASRYQGGRRQPQHF. Full variable domain (rest looked up from reference TRBV28 and TRBJ1-5): DVKVTQSSRYLVKRTGEKVFLECVQDMDHENMFWYRQDPGLGLRLIYFSYDVKMKEKGDIPEGYSVSREKKERFSLILESASTNQTSMYLCASRYQGGRRQPQHFGDGTRLSIL.

This clonotype came up a few times. V is TRBV28 and J is TRBJ1-2; the D gene is possibly TRBD1 (6 bases). Germline V gene lookup returns CDR1 MDHEN and CDR2 SYDVKM. The CDR3 sequence is 14 residues long. V was clipped by 1 base and J by 5 bases, with 11 bases between them. The CDR3 nucleotides read TGTGCCAGCAGTTTATCCACAGGGCGGTATGGCTACACCTTC. It codes for CASSLSTGRYGYTF.

The V and J genes are TRBV14 and TRBJ1-4; tentatively, D is TRBD1 (5 bases). CDR3 length: 14 amino acids. CDR1 and CDR2 (germline): SGHDN, FVKESK. Trimming shortened V by 6 bases and J by 11 bases, and 19 bases separated the two germline ends. The CDR3 DNA sequence: TGTGCCAGCAGACGCGACAGTGGCTTCGGGAAACTGTTTTTT. Protein product: CASRRDSGFGKLFF.

This clonotype appeared many times. The chain has TRBV24-1 and TRBJ2-1; weak D call: TRBD2 (7 bases). The CDR3 length is 18 residues. Trimming removed 3 bases from V and 0 bases from J, with 17 bases in between. CDR1 KGHDR and CDR2 SFDVKD come from the germline V gene. CDR3: CATSDPPGGGSSYNEQFF. CDR3 bases: TGTGCCACCAGTGATCCTCCTGGGGGCGGGAGCTCCTACAATGAGCAGTTCTTC.

This chain links TRBV5-1 with TRBJ2-6; D possibly matches TRBD1 or TRBD2 (5 bases each). The CDR3 contains 15 residues. Germline CDR1 is SGHRS and CDR2 is YFSETQ. Trimming removed 4 bases from V and 1 base from J, with 9 bases in between. CDR3 in DNA: TGCGCCAGCAGCCGTGGGGGATCTGGGGCCAACGTCCTGACTTTC. Translating gives CASSRGGSGANVLTF.

This clonotype was counted many times. This chain connects TRBV12-3 or TRBV12-4 to TRBJ1-5; maybe TRBD1 (5 bases). V lost 8 bases, J lost 3 bases, and 17 bases lay in between. The CDR3 is made up of 15 amino acids. The chain's CDR3 is CASAGTATDNQPQHF. CDR3 sequence (DNA): TGTGCCAGCGCCGGGACGGCTACTGACAATCAGCCCCAGCATTTT.

This clonotype appeared a few times. V and J are TRBV4-3 and TRBJ2-5, with 9 bases aligning to TRBD1. The CDR3 covers 18 residues. From germline, CDR1 is LGHNA and CDR2 YSLEER. After removal of 0 bases from V and 0 bases from J, the junction contained 8 bases not matched to a gene. CDR3: CASSQDLGGQGYQETQYF. In DNA form, the CDR3 reads TGCGCCAGCAGCCAAGATTTGGGGGGACAGGGTTACCAAGAGACCCAGTACTTC.

This clonotype was counted between two and nine times. V and J are TRBV9 and TRBJ2-5, with D possibly being TRBD2 (6 bases). Germline CDR1 reads SGDLS; CDR2 reads YYNGEE. The CDR3 extends over 13 amino acids. Trimming cost V 3 bases and J 3 bases, with 9 bases left between them. The CDR3 DNA is TGTGCCAGCAGCGGGGGGAGGAAAGAGACCCAGTACTTC. Translated, it gives CASSGGRKETQYF.

The table lists this clonotype with a few counts. The rearrangement uses TRBV29-1 and TRBJ2-7, with 11 bases aligning to TRBD1. J gave up 8 bases and V 8 bases, and 14 bases lay outside the gene matches. The germline CDR1 and CDR2 sequences are SQVTM and ANQGSEA. The CDR3 is 14 residues long. This chain's CDR3 is CSFRTGGKVYQQYF. The CDR3 DNA reads TGCAGCTTTAGGACAGGGGGCAAAGTGTACCAGCAGTACTTC.